The sequence of this T cell receptor (beta chain) was determined in a study of blood T cell repertoires in COVID-19 (dated by TCRdb to the early 2020s). Broadly, across the study: The collaborator samples originated in the United States, Italy and Spain and spanned the acute and convalescent phases of COVID-19. The prospective study material was composed of cDNA or gDNA derived from T cells, B-cell-depleted T cells, or PBMCs. The repertoires were released in a freely available public database meant as a resource for research on the immune response to SARS-CoV-2. The samples were drawn from two sources: the first 160 participants of the ongoing ImmuneRACE study, and 1,000 to 1,500 subjects contributed by 6 global collaborators. Subjects who had been exposed to COVID-19, were actively infected with it, or had recovered from it provided the deeply sampled blood TCRbeta repertoires that made up the dataset. Nearly every sample came with metadata listing a de-identified subject ID, COVID-19 status, age in years and sex. Where available, HLA class I and class II types were taken from metadata supplied by the sample provider and were not determined by assay-based typing. The full study reports these points: How much clinical and demographic metadata was included differed by source and by participant, and the metadata was provided uncurated.

Including the terminal cysteine and phenylalanine, the CDR3 comprises 14 residues. The entry retains the CDR3 DNA only, 42 bases that are in frame from base 1. Trimming accounts for 3 bases at V and 5 bases at J, while the number of junction bases matched to no gene is 5. From the germline V gene (reference sequence), CDR1 is WNHNN and CDR2 is SYGVQD. Collaborating institutions collected whole blood in K2EDTA tubes following their own protocols. For TCRbeta analysis, collaborators shipped samples as frozen whole blood, isolated PBMCs, or DNA extracted from either of those sample types. TCRbeta CDR3 regions were amplified from genomic DNA using the immunoSEQ Assay, a bias-controlled multiplex PCR. In the authors' own workflow: The number of nucleated cells in each sample was estimated by amplification of reference gene primers within the assay. To quantify the absolute abundance of each unique TCRbeta CDR3 rearrangement, sequence reads were collapsed and filtered. Productive Simpson clonality was computed per sample as the square root of Simpson's diversity index over productive rearrangements. TCRdb obtained this table from immuneACCESS and retained in-frame rearrangements with V and J assigned. These tables miss some clones; where compared with another copy, unresolved V genes account for less than half of the shortfall, and the remainder is unexplained. That table is the source of V, J and clone size, and D and trimming were worked out from the DNA. In all, the sample holds around 60,000 clones, and around 74% of those were seen once. The ten biggest clones cover 28% of the sample.

Regarding this clone: What antigen it recognizes has not been identified. Per-base qualities were not stored, and no clone one base away is much larger.

The sample taken for sequencing was peripheral blood. The receptor's source is a woman at least 80 years old with acute or convalescent COVID-19. Recombination linked TRBV10-1 to TRBJ2-3, and 7 bases in between align with TRBD1. The nucleotide sequence reads as follows: TGCGCCAGCAGTGACCCCCGGACAGGAGATACGCAGTATTTT. Its protein product is CASSDPRTGDTQYF.